This TCR beta chain is drawn from a study of tumor-infiltrating lymphocytes in primary liver carcinoma. Study-wide findings and caveats: The proportion of top clones found throughout all five tumor regions was only about 7-24%.

RNA and DNA were co-extracted from about 19-30 mg of unsorted bulk tissue. With a constant-region primer, TCR beta cDNA was made from approximately 520 ng of total RNA. Each TCR beta library was derived from three nested multiplex PCR rounds that employed slightly modified ARM-PCR. Use of TRBV1-TRBV30 forward primers with a C-beta reverse primer characterized the first two PCR rounds, which lasted about 9 cycles each. In TCRdb, the multiplex PCR reads were re-called with MiXCR into one record per CDR3 protein. The sample lists 50,000 or so distinct CDR3 sequences, about 80% seen once, with approximately 25% in the top ten. The CDR3 adds up to 15 amino acids, both ends counted. The germline V gene has CDR1 SGHAT and CDR2 FQNNGV. A remark on this clonotype: Its antigen is unknown. This CDR3 is missing its conserved last phenylalanine or tryptophan, likely due to a read error. Because the CDR3's place on the DNA is in doubt, the DNA is left out and the CDR3 is given as listed by TCRdb.

The sample comprised liver tumor tissue from sampling region 5. Subset meaning: tumor region T5, tumor centre. This sequence was found in a man in his forties or fifties with primary liver carcinoma and hepatitis B virus infection. V gene TRBV11-2 combines with J gene TRBJ2-6; the table's D call, TRBD2, has no DNA check behind it. CDR3 sequence reads: CAIQRPRSGANVPTY.